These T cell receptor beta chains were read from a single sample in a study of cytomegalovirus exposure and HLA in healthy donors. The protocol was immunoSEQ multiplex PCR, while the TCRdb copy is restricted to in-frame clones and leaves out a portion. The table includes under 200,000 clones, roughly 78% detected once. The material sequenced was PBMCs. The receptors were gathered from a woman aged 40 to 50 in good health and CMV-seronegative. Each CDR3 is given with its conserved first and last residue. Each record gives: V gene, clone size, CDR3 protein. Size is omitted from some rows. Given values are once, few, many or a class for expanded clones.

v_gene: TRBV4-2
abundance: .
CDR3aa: CASSPRDRGNQPQHF

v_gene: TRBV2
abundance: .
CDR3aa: CASSDWEGETQYF

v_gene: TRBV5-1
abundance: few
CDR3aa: CASSLDRDYGYTF

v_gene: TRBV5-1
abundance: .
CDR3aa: CASSPAGWGDTEAFF

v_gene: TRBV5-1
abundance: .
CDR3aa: CASSLVSGGHTGELFF

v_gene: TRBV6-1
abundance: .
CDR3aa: CASSELAGQAYEQYF

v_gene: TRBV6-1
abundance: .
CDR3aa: CASSWGNGRHEQYF

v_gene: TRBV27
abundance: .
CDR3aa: CASSRTGFSYEQYF

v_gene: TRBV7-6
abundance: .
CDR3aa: CASSPTTGILYEQYF

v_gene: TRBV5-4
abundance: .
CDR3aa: CASSLGLQNTEAFF

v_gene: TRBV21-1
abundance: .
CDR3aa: CASSKVNFPSEYSNQPQHF

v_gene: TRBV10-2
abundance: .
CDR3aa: CATLEDGSNTEAFF

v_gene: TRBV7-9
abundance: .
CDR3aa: CASSSERTSFIDTQYF

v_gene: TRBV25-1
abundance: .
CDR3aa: CASSQSKFMNTEAFF

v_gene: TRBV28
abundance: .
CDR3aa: CASSLEIFRPNQPQHF

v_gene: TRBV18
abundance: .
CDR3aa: CASSPPHYGRGTEAFF

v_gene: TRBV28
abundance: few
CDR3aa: CASSDHGIQGQGYTF

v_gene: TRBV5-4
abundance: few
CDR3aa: CASSTKTGGSEKLFF

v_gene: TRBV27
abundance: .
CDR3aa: CASSTRTGGGNEAFF

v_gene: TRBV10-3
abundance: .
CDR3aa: CATRTGQQMRGYGYTF

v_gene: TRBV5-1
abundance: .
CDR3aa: CASSSGQGGETQYF

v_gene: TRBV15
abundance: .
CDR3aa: CATSRASPGMDTQYF

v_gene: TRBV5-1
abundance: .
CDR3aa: CASSYRATNEKLFF

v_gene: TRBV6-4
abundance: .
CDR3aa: CASSASGRMDTQYF

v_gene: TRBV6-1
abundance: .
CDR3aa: CASKLRTDTQYF

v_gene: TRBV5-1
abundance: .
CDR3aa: CASRTDWTGELFF

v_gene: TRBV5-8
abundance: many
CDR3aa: CASSSPPWTGRYGYTF

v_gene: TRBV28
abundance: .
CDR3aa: CASKAPGQGYHEQYF

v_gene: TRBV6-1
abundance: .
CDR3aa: CATAKGQGELYEQYF

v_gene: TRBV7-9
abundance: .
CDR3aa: CASSSSQRQGKNYGYTF

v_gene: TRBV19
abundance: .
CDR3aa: CASSIAKKGLSEQFF

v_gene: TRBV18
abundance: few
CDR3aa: CASSYTGMDTEAFF

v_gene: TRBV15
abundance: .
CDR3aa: CATSRDPLGGSPNSPLHF

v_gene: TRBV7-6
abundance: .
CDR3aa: CASSLVGGETQYF

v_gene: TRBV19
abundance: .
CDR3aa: CASSISGGISYEQYF

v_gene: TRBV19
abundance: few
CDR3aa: CASSIAGIAKTQYF

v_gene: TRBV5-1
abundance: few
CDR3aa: CASSAHVARDSLYEQYF

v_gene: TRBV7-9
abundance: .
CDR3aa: CASSSWTSSTGELFF

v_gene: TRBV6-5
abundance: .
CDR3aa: CASSYWGGPGNTIYF

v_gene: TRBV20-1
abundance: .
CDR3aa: CSARDRVGYTF

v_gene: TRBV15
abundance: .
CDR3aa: CATSRDSGTSREAGDTQYF

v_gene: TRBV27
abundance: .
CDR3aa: CASSSGQGGEQYF

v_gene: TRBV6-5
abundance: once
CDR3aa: CASSYSADYGYTF

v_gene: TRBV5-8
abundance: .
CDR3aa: CASRRGNYGYTF

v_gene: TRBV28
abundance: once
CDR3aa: CASSSGGYEQYF

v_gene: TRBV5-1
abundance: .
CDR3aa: CASSFSQGQETQYF

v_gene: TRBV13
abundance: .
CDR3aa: CASKMTGTYGYTF

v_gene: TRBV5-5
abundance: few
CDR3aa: CASSAPVQEQYF

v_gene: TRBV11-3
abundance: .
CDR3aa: CASSTVNTEAFF

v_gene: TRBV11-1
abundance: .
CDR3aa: CASSLRRTSGGAYNEQFF

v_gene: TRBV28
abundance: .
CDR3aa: CASSSLEGGAEKLFF

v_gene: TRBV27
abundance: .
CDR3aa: CASSYRTGIKGSPLHF

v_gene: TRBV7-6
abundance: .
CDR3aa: CASSFSPSGVDNEQFF

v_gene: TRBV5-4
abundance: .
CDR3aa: CASSGGRNNNSPLHF

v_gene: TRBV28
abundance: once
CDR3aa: CASSPGGTRGETQYF

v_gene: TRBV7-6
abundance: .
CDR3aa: CASSPGGASHTGELFF

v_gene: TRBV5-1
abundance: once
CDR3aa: CASSLRQGNTEAFF

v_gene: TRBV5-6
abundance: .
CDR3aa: CASSIQGLAGSEETQYF

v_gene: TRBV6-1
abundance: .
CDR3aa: CASSDRDHNEQFF

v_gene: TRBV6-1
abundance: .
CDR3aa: CASSEARQALGYTF